This TCR beta chain was sequenced for a study of regulatory T cells in long-lasting Graves disease. In the study overall: The antithyroid drugs taken by newly diagnosed Graves' patients had been used for under 3 months. General study points: Gene preferences differed: TRBV28, TRBJ1-2, TRBJ2-5 in persistent cases.

With iRepertoire HTBI primers and Arm-PCR of CDR3 regions, TCR beta libraries were built. TCRdb ran MiXCR on the multiplex PCR reads and lists one entry per CDR3 protein. This repertoire shows 550,000 to 600,000 distinct CDR3 sequences, roughly 15% found once; its top ten account for approximately 12%. This clonotype was recorded a few times. Its specificity is unknown. A much bigger clone sits one base away, suggesting this may be a read error. This CDR3 contains 15 residues. CDR1 and CDR2 (germline): SGHTA, FQGTGA. This sample's time point: newly diagnosed GD, antithyroid drugs for less than 3 months. Isolated PBMC RNA provided the starting material for the TCR library. The same specimen was also included in a second study, on T cells in Graves' hyperthyroidism and ophthalmopathy.

This clonotype was sampled from a man aged 18 to 35 with Graves disease. The specimen was peripheral blood mononuclear cells (PBMCs), collected at new diagnosis, from a patient treated with antithyroid drugs. The rearrangement uses TRBV7-3 and TRBJ2-2, with a weak D call TRBD2 (5 bases). CDR3 sequence (DNA): TGTGCCAGCAGCCCGAGCGGAGCGAACACCGAGGAGCTGTTTTTT. Its translation is CASSPSGANTEELFF.